The 21 T cell receptor beta chains below all came from one sample that was sequenced in a study of blood T cell repertoires in COVID-19. Clones were read by immunoSEQ multiplex PCR, and TCRdb kept only the in-frame ones, dropping some. The data hold 200,000 to 250,000 clones, with approximately 91% observed a single time. Sequenced: peripheral blood. These receptor sequences come from a man aged 55 to 69 who had recovered from COVID-19.

This chain joins TRBV7-9 and TRBJ1-1; perhaps TRBD1 as D (5 bases). The V end lost 2 bases, the J end lost 3 bases, and 7 bases lay between the germline ends. CDR1 SEHNR and CDR2 FQNEAQ come from the germline V gene (reference sequence). The CDR3 is 13 amino acids. In nucleotides, the CDR3 is TGTGCCAGCAGCTTAAGACAGTACACTGAAGCTTTCTTT. It specifies CASSLRQYTEAFF.

The genes are TRBV25-1 and TRBJ1-2, with D possibly being TRBD1 (6 bases). The CDR3 loop spans 13 amino acids. Germline V gene data show CDR1 as MGHDK and CDR2 as SYGVNS. Between the trimmed V and J ends, which lost 0 bases and 7 bases, there was a span of 9 bases. DNA for the CDR3: TGTGCCAGCAGTGAATACGGCAGGGGTGGCTACACCTTC. This encodes CASSEYGRGGYTF.

This clone was seen a handful of times. The gene calls are TRBV6-5 and TRBJ2-2; no clear D. Deletions cut 6 bases from V and 7 bases from J, with 9 bases between. There are 12 residues in the CDR3. Germline V gene lookup returns CDR1 MNHEY and CDR2 SVGAGI. The CDR3 nucleotides read TGTGCCAGCAGGGCCCCGGGCGGGGAGCTGTTTTTT. Translated: CASRAPGGELFF.

This clone was recorded a few times. The chain carries TRBV5-1 and TRBJ2-7; 7 positions agree with TRBD1. The J segment lost 5 bases and the V segment lost 4 bases, leaving 9 bases of the junction unmatched. The CDR3 is 14 amino acids. Germline loops: CDR1 SGHRS, CDR2 YFSETQ. CDR3 sequence reads: CASSPTGLINEQYF. The CDR3 region has the DNA TGCGCCAGCAGCCCGACAGGGTTGATCAACGAGCAGTACTTC.

Here the CDR3 reads CASISDRGLAEAFF. CDR3 in DNA: TGTGCCAGCATTTCCGACAGGGGGCTTGCCGAAGCTTTCTTT. V is TRBV6-6 and J is TRBJ1-1; 10 bases are a match to TRBD1. J lost 8 bases, V lost 7 bases, and 10 bases had no gene match. Germline V gives CDR1 MNHNY, CDR2 SVGAGI (reference sequence). The CDR3 has 14 amino acids.

The V call is TRBV3-1 (or the pseudogene TRBV3-2), the J call TRBJ2-1; 14 nucleotides agree with TRBD2. The CDR3 runs to 20 residues. CDR1 LGHDT and CDR2 YNNKEL come from the germline V gene (reference sequence). V shed 4 bases, J shed 1 base, and the junction held 12 bases outside the gene matches. The CDR3 spells CASSLSRTSGRTWSYNEQFF. The CDR3 DNA reads TGTGCCAGCAGCCTGAGCAGGACTAGCGGGAGGACCTGGTCCTACAATGAGCAGTTCTTC.

The chain links TRBV7-3 to TRBJ2-2; a weak D match, TRBD2 (6 bases). Trimming removed 2 bases from V and 0 bases from J, with 10 bases in between. CDR3 size: 16 residues. Germline V gene sequence: CDR1 SGHTA, CDR2 FQGTGA. The CDR3 loop reads CASSLELATNTGELFF. The CDR3 DNA sequence: TGTGCCAGCAGCTTAGAACTAGCTACGAACACCGGGGAGCTGTTTTTT.

This sequence joins TRBV9 and TRBJ2-1; D perhaps matches TRBD1 (6 bases). The germline V and J ends were trimmed by 3 bases and 2 bases, with 12 bases remaining between them. The CDR3 runs to 15 residues. Germline V CDR1 and CDR2: SGDLS, YYNGEE. DNA of the CDR3: TGTGCCAGCAGCGCTGGCAGGGGACCCTACAATGAGCAGTTCTTC. Translated: CASSAGRGPYNEQFF.

This clone was detected only once. CDR3 protein: CASSMGQGQGNYGYTF. CDR3 in DNA: TGTGCCAGTAGTATGGGTCAAGGACAGGGCAACTATGGCTACACCTTC. The V and J genes are TRBV19 and TRBJ1-2, with 8 bases identical to TRBD1. This CDR3 has 16 amino acids. Per the germline V gene, CDR1 is LNHDA and CDR2 is SQIVND (reference sequence). V was pared by 3 bases and J by 2 bases, with 8 bases of the junction left unmatched.

The rearrangement uses TRBV28 and TRBJ1-2; TRBD1 might be the D (5 bases). The CDR3 spans 13 residues. V dropped 4 bases and J dropped 5 bases, with 11 bases sitting between them. Germline V gives CDR1 MDHEN, CDR2 SYDVKM. DNA of the CDR3: TGTGCCAGCAGTTCCGGACAAGTTTATGGCTACACCTTC. Its protein product is CASSSGQVYGYTF.

This chain joins TRBV6-6 and TRBJ2-3, with 8 bases identical to TRBD1. CDR3 size: 16 residues. Unmatched junction bases numbered 9, after V lost 6 bases and J lost 1 base. Germline V gene data show CDR1 as MNHNY and CDR2 as SVGAGI (reference sequence). The CDR3 DNA reads as TGTGCCAGCAGCCGACAGGGGCCCTTGGGCACAGATACGCAGTATTTT. It translates to CASSRQGPLGTDTQYF.

The genes are TRBV9 and TRBJ1-1; a possible D gene is TRBD1 (5 bases). Per the germline V gene, CDR1 is SGDLS and CDR2 is YYNGEE. The CDR3 is made up of 16 amino acids. V lost 0 bases and J lost 2, with 14 bases in between. For the CDR3, the DNA is TGTGCCAGCAGCGTAGATGCAGGGTTGGTCAACACTGAAGCTTTCTTT. Its protein is CASSVDAGLVNTEAFF.

This clone was recorded only once. The gene calls are TRBV28 and TRBJ1-1; D remains ambiguous. The V end was cut by 4 bases, the J end by 1 base, with 10 bases between. Germline values: CDR1 MDHEN, CDR2 SYDVKM. The CDR3 length is 14 residues. CDR3 amino acids: CASSWTGANTEAFF. The CDR3 coding sequence is TGTGCCAGCAGTTGGACGGGAGCGAACACTGAAGCTTTCTTT.

This chain joins TRBV2 and TRBJ1-5, with 11 bases lining up with TRBD1. This CDR3 comprises 16 residues. V lost 8 bases, J lost 1 base, and 7 bases stayed unmatched. The germline gives CDR1 SNHLY, CDR2 FYNNEI. CDR3: CASQGQGARSNQPQHF. As DNA, the CDR3 is TGTGCCAGCCAAGGACAGGGGGCGCGGAGCAATCAGCCCCAGCATTTT.

This clone has a handful of counts. This chain joins TRBV18 and TRBJ2-1, with D unresolved. V was cut by 6 bases and J by 7 bases, with 13 bases left in between. CDR1 and CDR2 (germline): KGHSH, LQKENI. The CDR3 consists of 13 residues. The CDR3 loop is CASSPPYLNEQFF. The CDR3 nucleotides read TGTGCCAGCTCGCCCCCTTACTTAAATGAGCAGTTCTTC.

Only one count was recorded for this clone. This rearrangement joins TRBV9 to TRBJ2-3; D ambiguous. The germline V and J ends were trimmed by 4 bases and 5 bases, with 11 bases remaining between them. The CDR3 extends over 13 amino acids. Per the germline V gene, CDR1 is SGDLS and CDR2 is YYNGEE. The CDR3 is CASSTGPGDTQYF. Written as DNA, the CDR3 is TGTGCCAGCAGCACCGGCCCGGGAGATACGCAGTATTTT.

Comments on this clone: This specimen includes other DNA sequences encoding the same CDR3. The rearrangement links TRBV3-1 (or the pseudogene TRBV3-2) to TRBJ1-5; D remains ambiguous. Germline V gene lookup returns CDR1 LGHDT and CDR2 YNNKEL (reference sequence). V dropped 1 base and J dropped 2 bases, with 9 bases sitting between them. This CDR3 is built from 15 residues. The CDR3 bases are TGTGCCAGCAGCCAAGGGGTCGGGGGCAATCAGCCCCAGCATTTT. Translation gives CASSQGVGGNQPQHF.

The rearrangement uses TRBV7-9 and TRBJ1-1; 7 bases align to TRBD1. V lost 5 bases to trimming and J lost 4 bases; unmatched junction nucleotides: 7. The CDR3 is 14 residues long. Germline loops: CDR1 SEHNR, CDR2 FQNEAQ (reference sequence). The CDR3: CASSLPQGGTEAFF. The CDR3 nucleotides read TGTGCCAGCAGCCTACCTCAGGGGGGCACTGAAGCTTTCTTT.

The chain has TRBV5-1 and TRBJ2-3, with 14 bases aligning to TRBD2. The CDR3 spans 18 residues. The junction had 7 bases not matched to a gene; V was cut back by 4 bases and J by 0 bases. Germline values: CDR1 SGHRS, CDR2 YFSETQ. CDR3 sequence reads: CASSPGTSGRASTDTQYF. The DNA for the CDR3 is TGCGCCAGCAGCCCCGGGACTAGCGGGAGAGCGAGCACAGATACGCAGTATTTT.

The CDR3 protein is CASSETDRNTEAFF. The CDR3 bases are TGTGCCAGCAGTGAAACCGACAGGAACACTGAAGCTTTCTTT. The chain combines TRBV6-4 with TRBJ1-1; TRBD1 might be the D (5 bases). V lost 3 bases and J lost 1, with 9 bases in between. Germline V gene sequence: CDR1 MRHNA, CDR2 SNTAGT. The length of the CDR3 is 14 residues.

The chain carries TRBV11-2 and TRBJ2-1; D not certain. The CDR3 contains 13 residues. Germline CDR1 is SGHAT and CDR2 is FQNNGV. The V end was cut by 1 base, the J end by 5 bases, with 6 bases between. CDR3: CASSLVRNNEQFF. The CDR3 region has the DNA TGTGCCAGCAGCTTAGTCAGGAACAATGAGCAGTTCTTC.